This section outlines one TCR beta chain sequence together with its context. This sample is drawn from a study of T cell changes during pregnancy in multiple sclerosis. Repertoires were generated with immunoSEQ multiplex PCR, while TCRdb's copy carries only in-frame clones and drops some. Seen here are over 70,000 clones, less than 95% observed once, and the top ten hold roughly 1.9%. This clonotype originated in a female donor in good health, enrolled as a control in a pregnancy study. The sequences come from peripheral blood, collected in the first trimester of pregnancy.

This CDR3 reads CASSLVLRNTDTQYF. As DNA, the CDR3 is TGTGCCAGCAGCTTAGTTTTGCGGAACACAGATACGCAGTATTTT. V is TRBV7-2 and J is TRBJ2-3; D is unresolved. Trimming cost V 1 base and J 2 bases, with 10 bases left between them. Germline loops: CDR1 SGHTA, CDR2 FQGNSA. This CDR3 comprises 15 residues.